These 30 T cell receptor beta chains came from one sample sequenced in a study of blood T cell repertoires in COVID-19. Sequenced by immunoSEQ multiplex PCR; TCRdb stores in-frame clones only, minus some. The table lists about 160,000 clones, 81% of them singletons, with roughly 5% in the top ten. The sample comprised PBMCs or T cells enriched from blood (not recorded which). These receptors were taken from a woman aged 40 to 50 with acute COVID-19.

The V call is TRBV6-1, the J call TRBJ2-3, with TRBD2 identical over 14 bases. The V segment lost 4 bases and the J segment 1 base; nucleotides outside the gene matches: 13. The germline V gene encodes CDR1 MNHNS and CDR2 SASEGT. The CDR3 has 20 residues. Here the CDR3 DNA reads TGTGCCAGCAGTGCCCGACTAGCGGGAGGGCCAATGATAGGCACAGATACGCAGTATTTT. Amino acid sequence: CASSARLAGGPMIGTDTQYF.

This chain connects TRBV9 to TRBJ2-1; tentatively, D is TRBD2 (6 bases). CDR1 and CDR2 (germline): SGDLS, YYNGEE. The CDR3 is made up of 15 amino acids. The V end was cut by 2 bases, the J end by 3 bases, with 12 bases between. The CDR3 loop reads CASSVTPGDYNEQFF. The CDR3 DNA sequence: TGTGCCAGCAGCGTGACCCCGGGGGACTACAATGAGCAGTTCTTC.

This clone was recorded at least ten times. The V gene is TRBV3-1 (or the pseudogene TRBV3-2), the J gene TRBJ2-1; D possibly corresponds to TRBD2 (6 bases). This CDR3 spans 14 amino acids. Per germline, CDR1 LGHDT and CDR2 YNNKEL (reference sequence). V lost 3 bases and J lost 12, with 18 bases in between. The chain's CDR3 is CASSHPTGVSVQFF. The CDR3 coding sequence is TGTGCCAGCAGCCACCCCACGGGGGTTAGCGTGCAGTTCTTC.

This clone was recorded a few times. The V call is TRBV5-1, the J call TRBJ2-2; TRBD2 matches at 9 bases. This CDR3 comprises 16 residues. Germline V gene lookup returns CDR1 SGHRS and CDR2 YFSETQ. V lost 1 base to trimming and J lost 2 bases; unmatched junction nucleotides: 3. The CDR3 region has the DNA TGCGCCAGCAGCTTGAGACTAGCGGACAACACCGGGGAGCTGTTTTTT. Translated, it gives CASSLRLADNTGELFF.

The V and J genes are TRBV30 and TRBJ1-2; D call uncertain. The CDR3 covers 12 residues. V was cut by 2 bases and J by 5 bases, with 9 bases left in between. Germline CDR1 GTSNPN, CDR2 SVGIG (reference sequence). The CDR3 DNA sequence: TGTGCCTGGAGTAAGGGAGAATATGGCTACACCTTC. Amino acids: CAWSKGEYGYTF.

Written as DNA, the CDR3 is TGCGCCAGCGAATTAGCGGGAGGCTTTAGTGAGCAGTTCTTC. Its translation: CASELAGGFSEQFF. V gene TRBV5-1 combines with J gene TRBJ2-1, with 10 bases identical to TRBD2. The CDR3 has 14 amino acids. Per germline, CDR1 SGHRS and CDR2 YFSETQ. Germline trimming cut 7 bases from V and 9 bases from J; bases unmatched to any gene: 10.

The rearrangement joins TRBV10-3 to TRBJ1-2; 7 positions match TRBD1. Trimming removed 8 bases from V and 3 bases from J; junction bases left unmatched: 12. Germline CDR1 ENHRY, CDR2 SYGVKD. CDR3 length equals 15 residues. This CDR3 reads CAIQPSTGPDYGYTF. The CDR3 bases are TGTGCCATCCAACCCTCGACAGGGCCGGACTATGGCTACACCTTC.

The chain links TRBV6-4 to TRBJ2-1; 9 nucleotides agree with TRBD2. V was clipped by 8 bases and J by 4 bases; unmatched bases: 9. Germline assignment: CDR1 MRHNA and CDR2 SNTAGT. The length of the CDR3 is 15 residues. DNA of the CDR3: TGTGCCAGCGCAGCGGGAGGCCACGATTACAATGAGCAGTTCTTC. Protein: CASAAGGHDYNEQFF.

This rearrangement joins TRBV29-1 to TRBJ2-2; D gene unclear. This CDR3 comprises 13 residues. Germline V gene data show CDR1 as SQVTM and CDR2 as ANQGSEA. V was cut by 7 bases and J by 1 base, with 10 bases left in between. The CDR3 DNA reads TGCAGCGCCGTAACACGGAACACCGGGGAGCTGTTTTTT. Protein sequence: CSAVTRNTGELFF.

The chain has TRBV7-2 and TRBJ1-5; TRBD1 might be the D (6 bases). Germline V gives CDR1 SGHTA, CDR2 FQGNSA. Trimming cost V 4 bases and J 3 bases, with 13 bases left between them. The CDR3 loop spans 15 amino acids. The CDR3 bases are TGTGCCAGCAGCTCACAAGGGGGAAACAATCAGCCCCAGCATTTT. This codes for CASSSQGGNNQPQHF.

The chain uses TRBV7-9 and TRBJ2-1; 7 bases agree with TRBD2. V lost 4 bases to trimming and J lost 9 bases; unmatched junction nucleotides: 12. CDR3 length: 15 amino acids. Germline V gene data show CDR1 as SEHNR and CDR2 as FQNEAQ (reference sequence). CDR3 residues: CASSWGLPGGAEQFF. In nucleotides, the CDR3 is TGTGCCAGCAGCTGGGGACTACCAGGTGGCGCTGAGCAGTTCTTC.

The rearrangement uses TRBV19 and TRBJ1-2; 8 bases fit TRBD1. V lost 7 bases, J lost 4 bases, and 11 bases stayed unmatched. CDR1 is LNHDA, CDR2 SQIVND, per germline (reference sequence). The CDR3 is made up of 15 amino acids. CDR3 sequence (DNA): TGTGCCAGTACACGAGGACAGGGCCGGTTCTATGGCTACACCTTC. Amino acids: CASTRGQGRFYGYTF.

The rearrangement joins TRBV3-1 (or the pseudogene TRBV3-2) to TRBJ1-1; D is perhaps TRBD1 (6 bases). CDR3 length: 15 amino acids. From germline, CDR1 is LGHDT and CDR2 YNNKEL (reference sequence). V dropped 6 bases and J dropped 4 bases, with 18 bases sitting between them. CDR3: CASRPQQGGSTEAFF. CDR3 DNA: TGTGCCAGCAGACCTCAACAGGGCGGGAGCACTGAAGCTTTCTTT.

A few counts support this clone. The rearrangement joins TRBV21-1 to TRBJ2-2; TRBD2, the table's D call, lacks a check against the DNA. TRBV21-1 is labeled a pseudogene. The CDR3 has 17 amino acids. This chain's CDR3 is CASTRIGGGANTGELFF. DNA of the CDR3: TGTGCCAGCACCCGAATTGGGGGGGGCGCGAACACCGGGGAGCTGTTTTTT.

The chain combines TRBV28 with TRBJ1-2, with 8 bases identical to TRBD1. The CDR3 length is 16 residues. With V trimmed by 4 bases and J by 4 bases, 11 bases remained unmatched. Germline lookup yields CDR1 MDHEN and CDR2 SYDVKM. CDR3 region: CASSSPGQGGGYGYTF. The CDR3 DNA reads TGTGCCAGCAGTTCTCCCGGACAGGGCGGGGGCTATGGCTACACCTTC.

The chain joins TRBV24-1 to TRBJ2-5; D possibly corresponds to TRBD2 (6 bases). This CDR3 is built from 18 residues. Trimming left V 0 bases short and J 5 bases short, with 21 bases between. Germline assignment: CDR1 KGHDR and CDR2 SFDVKD. The CDR3 protein is CATSDLRGRESVRETQYF. Written as DNA, the CDR3 is TGTGCCACCAGTGATTTGCGGGGTCGGGAGAGTGTTAGGGAGACCCAGTACTTC.

In this sample, this clone turned up a few times. This chain joins TRBV18 and TRBJ1-6; D gene unclear. Germline loops: CDR1 KGHSH, CDR2 LQKENI. Trimming took off 3 bases at V and 8 bases at J, with 5 bases between the two ends. The CDR3 has 12 residues. CDR3 DNA sequence: TGTGCCAGCTCACCCGACTATTCACCCCTCCACTTT. It yields the protein CASSPDYSPLHF.

The V and J genes are TRBV23-1 and TRBJ1-2; D possibly corresponds to TRBD1 (6 bases). TRBV23-1 is given ORF status, its function remaining uncertain. The CDR3 consists of 16 residues. V lost 3 bases and J lost 4, with 18 bases in between. The DNA of the CDR3 is TGCGCCAGCAGTCACTTTTACCCCGGGACATCCTATGGCTACACCTTC. This encodes CASSHFYPGTSYGYTF.

The chain employs TRBV4-2 and TRBJ2-6, with D possibly being TRBD1 (5 bases). Trimming took 0 bases from V and 3 from J, leaving 6 bases between them. Germline loops: CDR1 LGHNA, CDR2 YNFKEQ. CDR3 length: 15 amino acids. This chain's CDR3 is CASSQDQGGANVLTF. The CDR3 DNA reads as TGTGCCAGCAGCCAAGATCAGGGTGGGGCCAACGTCCTGACTTTC.

CDR3 amino acids: CASSQGRGTGNREAFF. DNA of the CDR3: TGTGCCAGCAGCCAAGGAAGGGGGACAGGGAATCGTGAAGCTTTCTTT. The V gene is TRBV3-1 (or the pseudogene TRBV3-2), the J gene TRBJ1-1, with 9 bases fitting TRBD1. Germline CDR1 reads LGHDT; CDR2 reads YNNKEL (reference sequence). The CDR3 runs 16 residues. Unmatched junction bases numbered 10, after V lost 1 base and J lost 7 bases.

This rearrangement joins TRBV5-4 to TRBJ2-3, with 10 bases that match TRBD2. V dropped 0 bases and J dropped 5; count of bases not matched to a gene: 6. Germline V lookup: CDR1 SGHNT, CDR2 YYREEE (reference sequence). CDR3 size: 16 residues. CDR3 sequence: CASSLGLAGVGDTQYF. The CDR3 DNA reads TGTGCCAGCAGCTTGGGGCTAGCGGGAGTTGGAGATACGCAGTATTTT. Full variable domain (outside the CDR3, taken from reference TRBV5-4 and TRBJ2-3): ETGVTQSPTHLIKTRGQQVTLRCSSQSGHNTVSWYQQALGQGPQFIFQYYREEENGRGNFPPRFSGLQFPNYSSELNVNALELDDSALYLCASSLGLAGVGDTQYFGPGTRLTVL.

The rearrangement joins TRBV19 to TRBJ2-7, with TRBD2 as a possible D gene (7 bases). Trimming stripped 1 base from V and 6 bases from J, with 10 bases between. The CDR3 sequence is 13 residues long. Germline-derived CDR1 and CDR2 are LNHDA and SQIVND (reference sequence). Here the CDR3 DNA reads TGTGCCAGTAGTATAGCGGGGGGCACCGAGCAGTACGTC. This encodes CASSIAGGTEQYV.

The genes are TRBV7-8 and TRBJ2-1, with 10 bases identical to TRBD2. V lost 1 base, J lost 10 bases, and 7 bases stayed unmatched. Germline values: CDR1 SGHVS, CDR2 FQNEAQ. This CDR3 has 15 amino acids. CDR3 protein: CASSLEREGPGEQFF. CDR3 sequence (DNA): TGTGCCAGCAGCTTAGAGCGGGAGGGCCCTGGGGAGCAGTTCTTC.

This rearrangement joins TRBV9 to TRBJ2-2; 10 nucleotides agree with TRBD2. The CDR3 is 14 residues long. V lost 3 bases, J lost 6 bases, and 2 bases stayed unmatched. CDR1 is SGDLS and CDR2 is YYNGEE in the germline V gene. CDR3 nucleotide sequence: TGTGCCAGCAGCGCGAGCGGGAGGGCCGGGGAGCTGTTTTTT. Amino acids: CASSASGRAGELFF.

The rearrangement uses TRBV5-4 and TRBJ1-1, with a possible D match to TRBD1 (5 bases). This CDR3 has 13 residues. Trimming cost V 3 bases and J 8 bases, with 14 bases left between them. Germline CDR1 SGHNT, CDR2 YYREEE (reference sequence). The CDR3 here is CASSSPGTAEAFF. CDR3 DNA: TGTGCCAGCAGCTCGCCCGGGACTGCCGAAGCTTTCTTT.

This chain links TRBV28 with TRBJ1-6; no definite D call. The V gene's germline CDR1 is MDHEN and CDR2 SYDVKM. The CDR3 spans 16 residues. The V end was cut by 6 bases, the J end by 6 bases, with 18 bases between. CDR3 residues: CASRALADSSNSPLHF. CDR3 bases: TGTGCCAGCAGGGCCCTGGCAGATAGCTCTAATTCACCCCTCCACTTT.

This chain joins TRBV27 and TRBJ1-2; 8 bases map to TRBD1. CDR1 is MNHEY and CDR2 is SMNVEV in the germline V gene (reference sequence). The V segment lost 2 bases and the J segment 7 bases; nucleotides outside the gene matches: 6. The CDR3 is made up of 14 amino acids. CDR3 in amino acids: CASSLGQGIGGYTF. Here the CDR3 DNA reads TGTGCCAGCAGTTTAGGACAGGGTATAGGTGGCTACACCTTC.

The J gene is TRBJ2-1, the V gene TRBV2; D is perhaps TRBD1 (5 bases). This CDR3 is 16 amino acids long. Germline CDR1 reads SNHLY; CDR2 reads FYNNEI. Between the trimmed V and J ends, which lost 5 bases and 0 bases, there was a span of 14 bases. The chain's CDR3 is CASSLRQTSSYNEQFF. The CDR3 bases are TGTGCCAGCAGTCTACGACAGACGAGCTCCTACAATGAGCAGTTCTTC.

The chain employs TRBV5-1 and TRBJ2-2, with 7 bases fitting TRBD1. CDR3 length: 15 amino acids. CDR1 and CDR2 from the germline V gene are SGHRS and YFSETQ. V trimming: 4 bases; J trimming: 6 bases; junction bases outside the gene matches: 9. As DNA, the CDR3 is TGCGCCAGCAGCCGAGAGACAGGGTTAGCCGGGGAGCTGTTTTTT. Encoded protein: CASSRETGLAGELFF. The full variable domain, completed using reference TRBV5-1 and TRBJ2-2, is KAGVTQTPRYLIKTRGQQVTLSCSPISGHRSVSWYQQTPGQGLQFLFEYFSETQRNKGNFPGRFSGRQFSNSRSEMNVSTLELGDSALYLCASSRETGLAGELFFGEGSRLTVL.

This rearrangement joins TRBV18 to TRBJ2-3; perhaps TRBD2 as D (5 bases). CDR1 is KGHSH, CDR2 LQKENI, per germline. Trimming shortened V by 2 bases and J by 1 base, and 7 bases separated the two germline ends. The CDR3 totals 14 residues. CDR3 sequence: CASSPLRGTDTQYF. As DNA, the CDR3 is TGTGCCAGCTCACCATTGAGGGGCACAGATACGCAGTATTTT.